This is a list of T cell receptor beta chains from one sample in a study of OX40 agonist ivuxolimab in advanced cancers. Repertoires were generated with immunoSEQ multiplex PCR, while TCRdb's copy carries only in-frame clones and drops some. The sample includes tens of thousands of clones, roughly 86% of them seen just once. The sample was CD4+ or CD8+ T cells sorted from blood, taken in a trial of the OX40 agonist ivuxolimab. These receptors all stem from an adult with an advanced solid tumor such as melanoma, head and neck, liver or kidney cancer. CDR3s include the opening cysteine and the closing phenylalanine or tryptophan. A D gene is named only where the DNA matches it firmly. Clone size is not always given. Where it is, it says once, few, many or a class for expanded clones.

TRBJ2-4,TRBV11-2,.,.,CASSQGTFGNIQYF
TRBJ2-1,TRBV9,TRBD2,.,CASSVAVAGGSYNEQFF
TRBJ2-5,TRBV28,.,.,CASSLRIQETQYF
TRBJ2-1,TRBV7-6,TRBD2,.,CASSLSSGSGSYNEQFF
TRBJ1-2,TRBV7-2,.,.,CASSLINGNYGYTF
TRBJ1-2,TRBV5-1,.,.,CASSGTPVTDYGYTF
TRBJ2-5,TRBV7-2,TRBD2,.,CASSPSGRAAETQYF
TRBJ2-5,TRBV5-1,TRBD2,.,CASSLGGRAQETQYF
TRBJ1-1,TRBV27,.,few,CASRHPGGIEAFF
TRBJ2-3,TRBV7-8,.,once,CASSTRDFTDTQYF
TRBJ1-5,TRBV2,.,.,CASRGGNQPQHF
TRBJ2-1,TRBV19,TRBD2,.,CASTQAGGRNEQFF
TRBJ1-1,TRBV14,.,few,CASRPTGMNTEAFF
TRBJ1-3,TRBV18,.,.,CASSPPGIPRGNTIYF
TRBJ1-1,TRBV7-2,TRBD1,.,CASSLTDRGTEAFF
TRBJ2-6,TRBV28,.,.,CASKAGLSGANVLTF
TRBJ2-2,TRBV11-2,.,.,CASSLDGELFF
.,TRBV15,TRBD1,once,CATSRRQGNTYEQYF
TRBJ2-5,TRBV10-3,.,.,CAISSEQGIQETQYF
TRBJ2-3,TRBV7-6,.,once,CASSFSFGSSTDTQYF
TRBJ1-2,TRBV30,.,.,CACIGGGGYTF
TRBJ1-4,TRBV19,.,.,CASSATFTTGLGEKLFF
TRBJ1-3,TRBV6-1,.,.,CASPGGSSSGNTIYF
TRBJ1-5,TRBV4-2,.,.,CASSQGQGSNQPQHF
TRBJ1-5,TRBV7-6,.,once,CASSTGLSNQPQHF
TRBJ1-4,TRBV6-1,TRBD1,.,CASSLNRGLDEKLFF
TRBJ2-7,TRBV5-4,.,.,CASSLNSYEQYF
TRBJ1-2,TRBV4-3,.,.,CASSLSPGTENGYTF
TRBJ2-2,TRBV5-1,.,.,CASSLLSGANTGELFF
TRBJ2-1,TRBV4-1,TRBD2,.,CASSLGTSGTYNEQFF
TRBJ2-5,TRBV5-1,TRBD2,.,CASRLAGGQETQYF
TRBJ2-5,TRBV28,TRBD1,few,CASRATGGHGTQYF
TRBJ1-2,TRBV4-2,.,.,CASSQDRVRGPYGYTF
TRBJ2-1,TRBV11-3,TRBD2,few,CASSPLWVLRGSHEQFF
TRBJ2-2,TRBV5-1,.,.,CASSLAASPNTGELFF
TRBJ2-1,TRBV7-3,.,.,CASSLAREYNEQFF
TRBJ1-2,TRBV7-2,.,.,CASSLGVGADYGYTF
TRBJ1-1,TRBV5-1,TRBD1,.,CASSPDRGGRTEAFF
TRBJ2-1,TRBV4-2,.,.,CASSQLGLSYNEQFF
TRBJ1-5,TRBV19,.,medium-sized,CASRKITGDNQPQHF
TRBJ2-1,TRBV18,TRBD2,.,CASSPETSGRASYNEQFF
TRBJ1-6,TRBV4-1,.,.,CASSQDSATSPLHF
TRBJ2-2,TRBV7-9,TRBD2,.,CASSSKREGGELFF
TRBJ1-1,TRBV6-1,.,.,CASSESRAGLNTEAFF
TRBJ1-5,TRBV30,.,.,CAWSPPLGDQPQHF
TRBJ1-4,TRBV13,TRBD1,.,CASSYGGQSNEKLFF
TRBJ2-1,TRBV18,.,once,CASSHSGRSNEQFF
TRBJ2-5,TRBV10-1,.,.,CASSEGREEYF
TRBJ1-2,TRBV27,.,.,CASSFGTNYGYTF
TRBJ1-1,TRBV5-4,TRBD1,.,CASSLSTGGTEAFF
TRBJ2-2,TRBV29-1,TRBD2,.,CSVLAGGNTGELFF
TRBJ1-2,TRBV28,.,.,CASREGVYGYTF
TRBJ2-5,TRBV30,.,.,CAWSIGTRQETQYF
TRBJ1-5,TRBV6-5,.,.,CASSTGQRESAQHF
TRBJ1-5,TRBV19,.,.,CASSITPGGLYSNQPQHF
TRBJ2-1,TRBV9,TRBD2,once,CASSAAGGLYNEQFF
TRBJ1-1,TRBV9,.,.,CASSVGGASTEAFF
TRBJ2-4,TRBV5-8,TRBD2,.,CASSLLAAGLVNIQYF
TRBJ1-2,TRBV28,TRBD1,few,CASTPGQGYGYTF